The clone carrying this T cell receptor (beta chain) was counted between two and nine times. Every patient had relapsed following autologous stem cell transplantation, and cohorts differed in brentuximab vedotin exposure. CD4+ T cells were purified from thawed PBMCs by magnetic negative selection. These data are taken from a study of PD-1 blockade in classical Hodgkin lymphoma. Clones were read by immunoSEQ multiplex PCR, and TCRdb kept only the in-frame ones, dropping some. The sample has 8,000 to 9,000 clones; 80% to 85% are singletons. Germline V CDR1 and CDR2: SGHRS, YFSETQ. CDR3 length: 16 residues. The V end was cut by 4 bases, the J end by 3 bases, with 20 bases between.

This clonotype was sampled from a human donor with classical Hodgkin lymphoma. The rearrangement links TRBV5-1 to TRBJ2-7; D may be TRBD1 (6 bases). The sequenced sample was CD4+ T cells from blood, obtained at baseline. CDR3 residues: CASSGGPTTGDYEQYF. DNA of the CDR3: TGCGCCAGCAGCGGGGGCCCTACTACAGGAGACTACGAGCAGTACTTC. Together with reference TRBV5-1 and TRBJ2-7, the CDR3 gives the full variable domain: KAGVTQTPRYLIKTRGQQVTLSCSPISGHRSVSWYQQTPGQGLQFLFEYFSETQRNKGNFPGRFSGRQFSNSRSEMNVSTLELGDSALYLCASSGGPTTGDYEQYFGPGTRLTVT.